This is a list of T cell receptor beta chains from one sample in a study of radiation and T cells in renal cell carcinoma. Some clones are missing from TCRdb's copy, which holds only in-frame ones; the method was immunoSEQ multiplex PCR. The sample lists tens of thousands of clones, roughly three quarters occurring once. The sequenced sample was blood, obtained from a patient whose treatment included radiotherapy and nephrectomy. These receptors all stem from a man between 60 and 70 years old with renal cell carcinoma. Each CDR3 is given with its conserved first and last residue. Fields, in order: D gene, clone size, V gene, J gene, CDR3 protein, CDR3 DNA. D genes are given only for firm matches. A clone size is listed for some rows: how often the clone was seen (once, few, many), or a class if it is expanded.

TRBD1	-	TRBV2	TRBJ2-2	CASSVRTGVGELFF	TGTGCCAGCAGTGTTCGGACAGGGGTCGGGGAGCTGTTTTTT
TRBD1	-	TRBV6-5	TRBJ2-5	CASSSGGTQYF	TGTGCCAGCAGTTCAGGGGGGACCCAGTACTTC
-	-	TRBV12-5	TRBJ2-7	CASGFQDQNSYEQYF	TGTGCTAGTGGTTTCCAGGACCAGAACTCCTACGAGCAGTACTTC
-	-	TRBV6-1	TRBJ1-2	CASSEAGEASYGYTF	TGTGCCAGCAGTGAAGCAGGGGAGGCGTCCTATGGCTACACCTTC
TRBD2	-	TRBV9	TRBJ2-1	CASSPRTSYNEQFF	TGTGCCAGCAGCCCCAGGACTAGTTACAATGAGCAGTTCTTC
-	-	TRBV18	TRBJ1-1	CASSPQALNTEAFF	TGTGCCAGCTCACCACAAGCGTTGAACACTGAAGCTTTCTTT
TRBD2	-	TRBV5-1	TRBJ2-2	CASSLVAGGPDTGELFF	TGCGCCAGCAGCTTGGTAGCGGGAGGGCCGGACACCGGGGAGCTGTTTTTT
TRBD1	-	TRBV2	TRBJ2-7	CASSGGRTGEYEQYF	TGTGCCAGCAGTGGGGGTCGTACAGGGGAGTACGAGCAGTACTTC
-	-	TRBV7-6	TRBJ1-1	CASSSRGNTEAFF	TGTGCCAGCAGTAGCAGGGGGAACACTGAAGCTTTCTTT
-	-	TRBV5-6	TRBJ1-5	CASSFLNQPQHF	TGTGCCAGCAGCTTTCTTAATCAGCCCCAGCATTTT
TRBD2	once	TRBV6-6	TRBJ2-7	CASRLASSYEQYF	TGTGCCAGCAGACTAGCGAGTTCCTACGAGCAGTACTTC
TRBD1	-	TRBV27	TRBJ1-5	CASSPRDRFVNQPQHF	TGTGCCAGCAGTCCCCGGGACAGATTCGTCAATCAGCCCCAGCATTTT
-	-	TRBV21-1	TRBJ1-5	CASSKASRGSHNPNQPQHF	TGTGCCAGCAGCAAAGCTTCCAGGGGGTCCCACAACCCCAATCAGCCCCAGCATTTT
-	-	TRBV6-5	TRBJ1-3	CASSYSSGLGGNTIYF	TGTGCCAGCAGTTACTCGAGTGGGTTAGGGGGAAACACCATATATTTT
TRBD2	-	TRBV7-9	TRBJ2-1	CASRSGTSHEQFF	TGTGCCAGCAGGTCCGGGACTAGCCATGAGCAGTTCTTC